The present TCR beta chain was sequenced within a study of regulatory T cells in long-lasting Graves disease. Study findings and constraints: Persistent Graves' patients showed less TCR diversity than newly diagnosed ones. Newly diagnosed patients shared 750 to 1,000 public clonotypes; persistent patients shared a few thousand.

Construction of the TCR beta libraries employed iRepertoire HTBI primers in conjunction with Arm-PCR of CDR3 regions. TCRdb fed the multiplex PCR reads into MiXCR, producing one record per CDR3 protein. Seen here are hundreds of thousands of distinct CDR3 sequences, about 16% observed once, and the top ten hold 25%. This clonotype was seen repeatedly, ten times or more. Its target is not known. The time point is: newly diagnosed GD, antithyroid drugs for less than 3 months. Extracted PBMC RNA gave rise to the TCR library. The authors drew patients from an endocrinology department in Xi'an, China. V shed 2 bases and J 5 bases; nucleotides not matched to a gene: 2. Germline CDR1 MDHEN, CDR2 SYDVKM. CDR3 length: 13 amino acids. The same sample was also used in a study of T cells in Graves' hyperthyroidism and ophthalmopathy. Turning to that study: Median prediction lead before ophthalmopathy onset was about 6.5 months with the model.

This chain links TRBV28 with TRBJ2-7, with 8 bases that match TRBD1. The sequenced sample was peripheral blood mononuclear cells (PBMCs), obtained at new diagnosis, from a patient treated with antithyroid drugs. The receptor was isolated from a woman in her forties or fifties with Graves disease. CDR3 nucleotide sequence: TGTGCCAGCAGTTTAGACAGGGGTAACGAGCAGTACTTC. Its protein is CASSLDRGNEQYF. Filled out from reference TRBV28 and TRBJ2-7, the complete variable domain reads DVKVTQSSRYLVKRTGEKVFLECVQDMDHENMFWYRQDPGLGLRLIYFSYDVKMKEKGDIPEGYSVSREKKERFSLILESASTNQTSMYLCASSLDRGNEQYFGPGTRLTVT.